A single sample gave rise to the 27 T cell receptor beta chains below, sequenced in a study of blood T cell repertoires in COVID-19. This table comes from immunoSEQ multiplex PCR, and its TCRdb copy is limited to in-frame clones, with some not included. This table holds some 150,000 clones, about 87% found once. The specimen sequenced was peripheral blood. The receptors originated from a woman between 50 and 59 years old with acute or convalescent COVID-19.

The chain uses TRBV5-4 and TRBJ2-5; 9 positions match TRBD1. V lost 4 bases to trimming and J lost 7 bases; unmatched junction nucleotides: 11. The CDR3 covers 15 residues. Germline V lookup: CDR1 SGHNT, CDR2 YYREEE (reference sequence). CDR3 coding DNA: TGTGCCAGCAGCATAACAGGGGGCCTCTTGGGGACCCAGTACTTC. This gives the protein CASSITGGLLGTQYF.

The chain recombines TRBV2 with TRBJ2-3; 10 nucleotides agree with TRBD1. Germline V gives CDR1 SNHLY, CDR2 FYNNEI. V lost 4 bases and J lost 4; bases outside the gene matches: 2. The CDR3 spans 14 residues. CDR3 sequence: CASSAGQGADTQYF. The CDR3 coding sequence is TGTGCCAGCAGTGCCGGACAGGGGGCAGATACGCAGTATTTT.

The V and J genes are TRBV5-1 and TRBJ2-2, with D possibly TRBD1 on 6 matching bases. Trimming removed 0 bases at V and 6 bases at J, with 24 bases between. The CDR3 consists of 19 residues. CDR1 is SGHRS and CDR2 is YFSETQ in the germline V gene. CDR3 residues: CASSLEWRQNTGSPGELFF. CDR3 nucleotide sequence: TGCGCCAGCAGCTTGGAGTGGAGACAAAACACAGGGAGCCCCGGGGAGCTGTTTTTT.

This chain uses TRBV14 with TRBJ1-2; D is uncertain. Germline V CDR1 and CDR2: SGHDN, FVKESK. The CDR3 runs to 13 residues. The ends were cut back, 6 bases at V and 4 bases at J, with 12 bases in the middle. The CDR3: CASSRLNTYGYTF. In nucleotides, the CDR3 is TGTGCCAGCAGTCGACTGAATACCTATGGCTACACCTTC. Complete variable domain (other parts from reference TRBV14 and TRBJ1-2): EAGVTQFPSHSVIEKGQTVTLRCDPISGHDNLYWYRRVMGKEIKFLLHFVKESKQDESGMPNNRFLAERTGGTYSTLKVQPAELEDSGVYFCASSRLNTYGYTFGSGTRLTVV.

This clone was detected only once. The CDR3, as DNA: TGTGCCAGCAGCCCACTAAACTATGGAGGATATAGCGGAAGGACGATCACAGATACGCAGTATTTT. The encoded protein is CASSPLNYGGYSGRTITDTQYF. The rearrangement links TRBV14 to TRBJ2-3, with D possibly TRBD2 on 6 matching bases. The germline gives CDR1 SGHDN, CDR2 FVKESK. The CDR3 length is 22 residues. V gave up 4 bases and J gave up 2 bases, with 34 bases separating them.

The V and J genes are TRBV30 and TRBJ1-5, with D tentatively TRBD1 (5 bases). The V gene's germline CDR1 is GTSNPN and CDR2 SVGIG (reference sequence). With 1 base removed from V and 0 bases from J, the gap between germline ends came to 19 bases. The CDR3 has 18 residues. The CDR3 region is CAWSGFGTYFSSNQPQHF. The CDR3 DNA follows: TGTGCCTGGAGTGGATTCGGGACTTACTTCTCTAGCAATCAGCCCCAGCATTTT.

In its sample, this clone was seen a few times. The chain couples TRBV10-3 to TRBJ1-2; TRBD1 matches 7 bases. Germline lookup yields CDR1 ENHRY and CDR2 SYGVKD. The V gene end was trimmed by 6 bases and the J gene end by 8 bases; junction bases not matched to a gene: 6. CDR3 length: 12 amino acids. This CDR3 reads CAISERTGGYTF. The CDR3 bases are TGTGCCATCAGCGAGAGGACAGGCGGCTACACCTTC.

This chain links TRBV5-6 with TRBJ1-3; 7 nucleotides line up with TRBD1. Germline assignment: CDR1 SGHDT and CDR2 YYEEEE. With 4 bases clipped from V and 2 bases from J, the junction kept 3 bases outside the gene matches. The CDR3 spans 14 residues. In nucleotides, the CDR3 is TGTGCCAGCAGCCAGGGGGTCGCTGGAAACACCATATATTTT. Protein sequence: CASSQGVAGNTIYF.

The chain couples TRBV27 to TRBJ1-2; TRBD1 aligns across 9 bases. The CDR3 is made up of 15 amino acids. Trimming at V came to 4 bases and at J to 5 bases, leaving 8 bases not matched to a gene. From germline, CDR1 is MNHEY and CDR2 SMNVEV (reference sequence). The CDR3 DNA is TGTGCCAGCAGTTCCCGACAGGGGGGGGAGTATGGCTACACCTTC. Protein sequence: CASSSRQGGEYGYTF.

The V gene is TRBV11-2, the J gene TRBJ2-1, with D possibly being TRBD2 (6 bases). This CDR3 comprises 15 residues. Germline V lookup: CDR1 SGHAT, CDR2 FQNNGV. V dropped 1 base and J dropped 5 bases, with 12 bases sitting between them. CDR3 region: CASSLVGLPDNEQFF. CDR3 bases: TGTGCCAGCAGCTTAGTGGGACTCCCAGACAATGAGCAGTTCTTC.

The V gene is TRBV5-1, the J gene TRBJ2-7; the D gene is possibly TRBD2 (6 bases). The CDR3 is made up of 18 amino acids. Germline values: CDR1 SGHRS, CDR2 YFSETQ. Trimming removed 5 bases at V and 0 bases at J, with 24 bases between. CDR3: CASSLSPGMAGNSYEQYF. CDR3 in DNA: TGCGCCAGCAGTCTATCCCCGGGTATGGCGGGAAACTCCTACGAGCAGTACTTC.

About this clone itself: One junction end does not reproduce the germline sequence, and a read error may be involved. The gene calls are TRBV5-1 and TRBJ1-1; tentatively, D is TRBD1 (6 bases). CDR1 and CDR2 (germline): SGHRS, YFSETQ. The CDR3 extends over 14 amino acids. The CDR3 nucleotides are TGCGCCAGCAGCTGGTCACAGGGTAACAATGAAGCTTTCTTT. As protein: CASSWSQGNNEAFF.

The chain joins TRBV19 to TRBJ1-6; 9 bases are a match to TRBD1. The V gene's germline CDR1 is LNHDA and CDR2 SQIVND (reference sequence). V gave up 7 bases and J gave up 7 bases; unmatched junction bases: 5. There are 14 residues in the CDR3. CDR3 loop: CASTRDRANSPLHF. The DNA for the CDR3 is TGTGCCAGTACCCGGGACAGGGCGAATTCACCCCTCCACTTT.

CDR3: CASSLAGADTQYF. The CDR3 DNA follows: TGTGCCAGTAGTTTAGCGGGAGCGGATACGCAGTATTTT. The chain is built from TRBV19 and TRBJ2-3; 9 positions agree with TRBD2. CDR3 length equals 13 residues. The trim removed 5 bases at V and 6 bases at J, leaving 3 bases unmatched. Germline-derived CDR1 and CDR2 are LNHDA and SQIVND (reference sequence).

V gene TRBV4-3 combines with J gene TRBJ2-7, with a weak D call TRBD2 (6 bases). The CDR3 loop spans 15 amino acids. The germline V and J ends were trimmed by 0 bases and 1 base, with 10 bases remaining between them. CDR1 LGHNA and CDR2 YSLEER come from the germline V gene. In DNA form, the CDR3 reads TGCGCCAGCAGCCAAGAATACGGGGGTTCCTACGAGCAGTACTTC. Protein sequence: CASSQEYGGSYEQYF.

V gene TRBV5-5 combines with J gene TRBJ1-6; TRBD1 matches at 7 bases. The CDR3 consists of 14 residues. CDR1 is SGHKS and CDR2 is YYEKEE in the germline V gene (reference sequence). Trimming cost V 3 bases and J 5 bases; bases outside gene matches: 2. The CDR3 reads CASSSDRNNSPLHF. The CDR3 DNA sequence: TGTGCCAGCAGCTCGGACAGGAATAATTCACCCCTCCACTTT.

The sample holds a few counts of this clone. This rearrangement joins TRBV9 to TRBJ1-4; 7 positions match TRBD1. V gave up 4 bases and J gave up 8 bases; unmatched junction bases: 8. This CDR3 comprises 14 residues. The V gene's germline CDR1 is SGDLS and CDR2 YYNGEE. The CDR3 here is CASSLRDRAEKLFF. CDR3 nucleotides: TGTGCCAGCAGCCTCCGCGACAGGGCCGAAAAACTGTTTTTT.

This chain uses TRBV5-4 with TRBJ2-5; 11 bases match TRBD2. Germline CDR1 and CDR2: SGHNT and YYREEE (reference sequence). The junction had 5 bases not matched to a gene; V was cut back by 0 bases and J by 4 bases. This CDR3 region has 16 residues. Written as DNA, the CDR3 is TGTGCCAGCAGCTTGGCCATAGCGGGGGGGCCAGAGACCCAGTACTTC. Translation: CASSLAIAGGPETQYF.

The chain joins TRBV3-1 (or the pseudogene TRBV3-2) to TRBJ1-5, with no clear D. V lost 3 bases, J lost 3 bases, and 9 bases lay in between. This CDR3 comprises 14 residues. Germline CDR1 LGHDT, CDR2 YNNKEL (reference sequence). The CDR3 DNA follows: TGTGCCAGCAGCCATAGAACAGACAATCAGCCCCAGCATTTT. Protein: CASSHRTDNQPQHF.

V usage is TRBV7-7 and J usage is TRBJ2-5, with D maybe TRBD2 (6 bases). Germline V CDR1 and CDR2: SSHAT, FNYEAQ (reference sequence). The CDR3 consists of 15 residues. Between the trimmed V and J ends, which lost 1 base and 5 bases, there was a span of 14 bases. The CDR3 DNA reads TGTGCCAGCAGCTTAGGGGGGACCCGGGGGGAGACCCAGTACTTC. Amino acids: CASSLGGTRGETQYF.

A note on this clone: An end of the junction differs from the germline gene, which may be a read error. The chain employs TRBV5-1 and TRBJ2-7; TRBD1 agrees at 7 bases. CDR3 length equals 14 residues. Germline lookup yields CDR1 SGHRS and CDR2 YFSETQ. The DNA for the CDR3 is TGCGCCAGCAGATTGGGGACAGTGAGTAACGAGCAGTACTTC. It codes for CASRLGTVSNEQYF.

As concerns this clone: Its ends do not fully match the called genes, so a read error is possible. This rearrangement joins TRBV5-8 to TRBJ1-1, with D possibly being TRBD1 (5 bases). The germline V gene encodes CDR1 SGHTS and CDR2 YDEGEE. The CDR3 covers 13 residues. The CDR3 region is CASSLVWQGESFF. In nucleotides, the CDR3 is TGTGCCAGCAGCTTGGTTTGGCAGGGTGAATCTTTCTTT.

This chain joins TRBV2 and TRBJ2-7; the D gene is possibly TRBD1 (5 bases). The length of the CDR3 is 14 residues. Trimming left V 6 bases short and J 4 bases short, with 16 bases between. Germline V lookup: CDR1 SNHLY, CDR2 FYNNEI. In DNA, the CDR3 is TGTGCCAGCAGGTTGAAGGGGTTGGGTTACGAGCAGTACTTC. This encodes CASRLKGLGYEQYF.

This chain uses TRBV6-2 or TRBV6-3 with TRBJ1-1, with a possible D match to TRBD1 (5 bases). This CDR3 spans 13 amino acids. The ends were cut back, 1 base at V and 10 bases at J, with 13 bases in the middle. CDR1 is MNHEY, CDR2 SVGEGT, per germline. The CDR3 DNA follows: TGTGCCAGCAGTTACTATCCCGGGGGGGGAGCTTTCTTT. This codes for CASSYYPGGGAFF.

The chain has TRBV18 and TRBJ1-3; D is undetermined. Germline V gives CDR1 KGHSH, CDR2 LQKENI. The length of the CDR3 is 13 residues. V gave up 2 bases and J gave up 3 bases, with 5 bases separating them. The CDR3 spells CASSPTVGNTIYF. The CDR3 DNA follows: TGTGCCAGCTCACCAACAGTTGGAAACACCATATATTTT.

The chain recombines TRBV6-6 with TRBJ2-5, with 9 bases identical to TRBD2. The V gene end was trimmed by 9 bases and the J gene end by 5 bases; junction bases not matched to a gene: 7. The length of the CDR3 is 13 residues. Germline lookup yields CDR1 MNHNY and CDR2 SVGAGI (reference sequence). The CDR3 DNA is TGTGCCAGTTGTCGGCGGGAGGGTGAGACCCAGTACTTC. Amino acids: CASCRREGETQYF.

This clone was seen just once. The rearrangement uses TRBV4-1 and TRBJ2-7; D call uncertain. Trimming removed 2 bases at V and 3 bases at J, with 8 bases between. CDR1 and CDR2 (germline): MGHRA, YSYEKL. The length of the CDR3 is 13 residues. The CDR3 coding sequence is TGCGCCAGCAGCCAATTAATAGACTACGAGCAGTACTTC. It yields the protein CASSQLIDYEQYF.